These 10 T cell receptor beta chains were sequenced from one sample in a study of blood T cell repertoires in COVID-19. The assay was immunoSEQ multiplex PCR, and TCRdb's table has in-frame clones only and misses some. Of some 180,000 clones in the sample, over 70% were seen once. Sequenced input: peripheral blood. The receptors stem from a man aged 55-75 years with acute or convalescent COVID-19.

This chain links TRBV7-8 with TRBJ1-1; a weak D match, TRBD1 (6 bases). This CDR3 comprises 15 residues. The ends were cut back, 6 bases at V and 7 bases at J, with 21 bases in the middle. The germline V gene encodes CDR1 SGHVS and CDR2 FQNEAQ. This CDR3 is CASSYMSQGKGEAFF. As DNA, the CDR3 is TGTGCCAGCAGTTACATGAGCCAGGGGAAGGGTGAAGCTTTCTTT.

This chain uses TRBV27 with TRBJ1-1; D may be TRBD1 (5 bases). V lost 5 bases and J lost 2, with 9 bases in between. CDR3 length equals 13 residues. Germline CDR1 and CDR2: MNHEY and SMNVEV (reference sequence). CDR3 sequence: CASSKQGNTEAFF. CDR3 nucleotides: TGTGCCAGCAGTAAGCAGGGCAACACTGAAGCTTTCTTT.

V gene TRBV11-2 combines with J gene TRBJ1-4; D remains ambiguous. The CDR3 is 15 amino acids. V lost 5 bases, J lost 0 bases, and 10 bases lay in between. Germline CDR1 is SGHAT and CDR2 is FQNNGV. CDR3 sequence: CASSPNSATNEKLFF. CDR3 sequence (DNA): TGTGCCAGCAGCCCTAACAGTGCAACTAATGAAAAACTGTTTTTT.

The chain couples TRBV12-5 to TRBJ1-2; the match to TRBD1 covers 8 bases. The length of the CDR3 is 13 residues. The V gene end was trimmed by 0 bases and the J gene end by 8 bases; junction bases not matched to a gene: 2. In germline, CDR1 is LGHNT, CDR2 FRNRAP. Written as DNA, the CDR3 is TGTGCTAGTGGTTTGGTAGACAGGGGCGGCTACACCTTC. It codes for CASGLVDRGGYTF. The variable domain in full, completed from reference TRBV12-5 and TRBJ1-2, reads DARVTQTPRHKVTEMGQEVTMRCQPILGHNTVFWYRQTMMQGLELLAYFRNRAPLDDSGMPKDRFSAEMPDATLATLKIQPSEPRDSAVYFCASGLVDRGGYTFGSGTRLTVV.

The chain recombines TRBV4-1 with TRBJ2-5; 13 bases agree with TRBD2. J lost 2 bases, V lost 1 base, and 7 bases had no gene match. Germline V gives CDR1 MGHRA, CDR2 YSYEKL. This CDR3 spans 18 amino acids. Here the CDR3 reads CASSQVRLAGGTQETQYF. CDR3 DNA sequence: TGCGCCAGCAGCCAAGTCCGACTAGCGGGGGGAACTCAAGAGACCCAGTACTTC.

This clone was counted a single time. The chain carries TRBV7-2 and TRBJ2-5; D may be TRBD2 (6 bases). The V gene's germline CDR1 is SGHTA and CDR2 FQGNSA. The V gene lost 6 bases and the J gene lost 3 bases, with 11 bases spanning the gap. CDR3 length equals 13 residues. The CDR3 reads CASRKEGKETQYF. CDR3 nucleotide sequence: TGTGCCAGCAGAAAGGAGGGGAAAGAGACCCAGTACTTC. The whole variable domain, filled in from reference TRBV7-2 and TRBJ2-5, reads GAGVSQSPSNKVTEKGKDVELRCDPISGHTALYWYRQSLGQGLEFLIYFQGNSAPDKSGLPSDRFSAERTGGSVSTLTIQRTQQEDSAVYLCASRKEGKETQYFGPGTRLLVL.

The chain combines TRBV19 with TRBJ2-3; the D gene is possibly TRBD2 (5 bases). V gave up 3 bases and J gave up 2 bases, with 9 bases separating them. The CDR3 length is 14 residues. The germline V gene encodes CDR1 LNHDA and CDR2 SQIVND (reference sequence). CDR3 sequence (DNA): TGTGCCAGTAGTATTATGGGAGTCACAGATACGCAGTATTTT. It encodes CASSIMGVTDTQYF.

In DNA, the CDR3 is TGTGCCAGCAGCTTAAGACCGGGACTTCAGAACACTGAAGCTTTCTTT. This codes for CASSLRPGLQNTEAFF. The chain is built from TRBV7-6 and TRBJ1-1, with D perhaps matching TRBD1 (5 bases). CDR1 is SGHVS and CDR2 is FNYEAQ in the germline V gene. The CDR3 is made up of 16 amino acids. With 2 bases removed from V and 1 base from J, the gap between germline ends came to 14 bases.

The chain couples TRBV25-1 to TRBJ2-3, with TRBD1 identical over 7 bases. The germline CDR1 and CDR2 sequences are MGHDK and SYGVNS. V lost 4 bases to trimming and J lost 4 bases; unmatched junction nucleotides: 8. The CDR3 totals 15 residues. The CDR3 nucleotides read TGTGCCAGCAGTGCCCCGCGGACAGGCTCAGATACGCAGTATTTT. Its protein is CASSAPRTGSDTQYF.

This chain connects TRBV6-1 to TRBJ2-1, with 8 bases aligning to TRBD1. The CDR3 is 15 amino acids. The ends lost 4 bases at V and 6 bases at J; junction bases unmatched: 8. The germline V gene encodes CDR1 MNHNS and CDR2 SASEGT. The CDR3 is CASSGATGVPNEQFF. As DNA, the CDR3 is TGTGCCAGCAGTGGAGCGACAGGGGTTCCCAATGAGCAGTTCTTC.